This TCR beta chain was retrieved from a study of blood T cell repertoires in COVID-19. Study as a whole: Samples came from the United States, Italy and Spain, spanning acute and convalescent COVID-19. From T cells, B-cell-depleted T cells, or PBMCs came the material, which was cDNA or gDNA.

CDR1 is KGHSH and CDR2 is LQKENI in the germline V gene. The CDR3 length is 16 residues. The V gene end was trimmed by 6 bases and the J gene end by 1 base; junction bases not matched to a gene: 3. In the original workflow: Quantification of nucleated cells was approximated via reference gene primer amplification. The method was immunoSEQ multiplex PCR; TCRdb's version includes in-frame clones alone and lacks a portion of them. The V and J calls and clone size come from that table; D and trimming were worked out from the DNA. The data show 200,000 to 250,000 clones, about 90% seen once. The sample consisted of peripheral blood. This receptor was identified in a man aged 60 to 75 with acute or convalescent COVID-19. The V gene is TRBV18, the J gene TRBJ2-5; 15 bases line up with TRBD2. The CDR3 DNA follows: TGTGCCAGCTCCCTGGGACTAGCGGGGGGCCAAGAGACCCAGTACTTC. Its protein is CASSLGLAGGQETQYF.